This TCR beta chain came from a study of T cell repertoires in cytomegalovirus infection. V was clipped by 1 base and J by 6 bases, with 18 bases between them. The length of the CDR3 is 16 residues. The germline V gene encodes CDR1 LNHNV and CDR2 YYDKDF (reference sequence). TCRdb passed the reads through MiXCR, listing each CDR3 protein once. The sample lists a few hundred thousand distinct CDR3 sequences; roughly 20% were seen once. Findings of the study overall: The study found HLA-C-restricted CMV-specific TCR beta clonotypes dominating the ex vivo response.

The table lists this clonotype with a few counts. Its antigen is unknown. This sequence originates from a human donor in good health (CMV status not recorded). Some clones in this sample may be carry-over from other donors' samples. The material sequenced was PBMCs. The chain carries TRBV15 and TRBJ1-1, with a tentative D call TRBD1 (5 bases). For the CDR3, the DNA is TGTGCCACCAGCAGAGTCGGGGGACTGGAAGGAGCTGAAGCTTTCTTT. As protein: CATSRVGGLEGAEAFF.